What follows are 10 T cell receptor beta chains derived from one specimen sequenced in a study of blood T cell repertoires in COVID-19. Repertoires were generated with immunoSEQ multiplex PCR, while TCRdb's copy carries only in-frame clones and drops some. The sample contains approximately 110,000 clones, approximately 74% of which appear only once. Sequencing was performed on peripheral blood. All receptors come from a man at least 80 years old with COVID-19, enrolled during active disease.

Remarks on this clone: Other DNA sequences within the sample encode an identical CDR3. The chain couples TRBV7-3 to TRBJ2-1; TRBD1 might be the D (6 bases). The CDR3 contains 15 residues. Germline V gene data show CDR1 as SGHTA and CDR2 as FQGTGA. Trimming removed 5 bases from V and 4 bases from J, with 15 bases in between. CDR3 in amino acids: CASSPTGPPYNEQFF. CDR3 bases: TGTGCCAGCAGCCCAACAGGGCCTCCATACAATGAGCAGTTCTTC. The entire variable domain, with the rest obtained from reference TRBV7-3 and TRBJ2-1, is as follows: GAGVSQTPSNKVTEKGKYVELRCDPISGHTALYWYRQSLGQGPEFLIYFQGTGAADDSGLPNDRFFAVRPEGSVSTLKIQRTERGDSAVYLCASSPTGPPYNEQFFGPGTRLTVL.

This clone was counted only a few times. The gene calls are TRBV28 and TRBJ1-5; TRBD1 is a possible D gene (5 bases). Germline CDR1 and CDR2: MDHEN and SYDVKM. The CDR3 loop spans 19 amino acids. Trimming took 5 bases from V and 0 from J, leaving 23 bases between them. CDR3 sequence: CASSTTLQVSLYSNQPQHF. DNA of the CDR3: TGTGCCAGCAGTACAACCCTACAGGTATCCCTTTATAGCAATCAGCCCCAGCATTTT.

This CDR3 is CASSSGAGAFF. CDR3 coding DNA: TGTGCCAGCAGCTCCGGAGCGGGGGCTTTCTTT. The chain is built from TRBV7-9 and TRBJ1-1; no reliable D call. Trimming removed 4 bases from V and 11 bases from J, with 11 bases in between. The CDR3 is 11 amino acids. Germline lookup yields CDR1 SEHNR and CDR2 FQNEAQ (reference sequence). The variable domain in full, completed from reference TRBV7-9 and TRBJ1-1, reads DTGVSQNPRHKITKRGQNVTFRCDPISEHNRLYWYRQTLGQGPEFLTYFQNEAQLEKSRLLSDRFSAERPKGSFSTLEIQRTEQGDSAMYLCASSSGAGAFFGQGTRLTVV.

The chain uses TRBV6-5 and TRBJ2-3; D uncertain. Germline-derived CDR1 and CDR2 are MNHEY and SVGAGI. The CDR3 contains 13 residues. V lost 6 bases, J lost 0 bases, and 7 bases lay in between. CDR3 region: CASSSISTDTQYF. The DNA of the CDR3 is TGTGCCAGCAGCAGTATTAGCACAGATACGCAGTATTTT.

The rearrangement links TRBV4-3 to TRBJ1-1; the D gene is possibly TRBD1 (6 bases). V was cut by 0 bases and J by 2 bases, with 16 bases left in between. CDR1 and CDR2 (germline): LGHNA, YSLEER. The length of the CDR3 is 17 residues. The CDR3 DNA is TGCGCCAGCAGCCAAGATAGTGGGGCAGGGGTTAACACTGAAGCTTTCTTT. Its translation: CASSQDSGAGVNTEAFF.

This chain's CDR3 is CARVTLAGMVDTQYF. The CDR3 DNA sequence: TGTGCCAGGGTAACGCTAGCGGGGATGGTAGATACGCAGTATTTT. J is TRBJ2-3 and V is TRBV11-2, with 9 bases aligning to TRBD2. Germline CDR1 reads SGHAT; CDR2 reads FQNNGV. The CDR3 is made up of 15 amino acids. The ends lost 9 bases at V and 5 bases at J; junction bases unmatched: 12.

The CDR3: CASILTLAGYTF. The CDR3 DNA follows: TGTGCCAGCATATTGACACTGGCAGGGTACACCTTC. This chain uses TRBV2 with TRBJ1-2; TRBD1 is a possible D gene (5 bases). The CDR3 extends over 12 amino acids. Germline lookup yields CDR1 SNHLY and CDR2 FYNNEI. The V gene lost 7 bases and the J gene lost 11 bases, with 17 bases spanning the gap.

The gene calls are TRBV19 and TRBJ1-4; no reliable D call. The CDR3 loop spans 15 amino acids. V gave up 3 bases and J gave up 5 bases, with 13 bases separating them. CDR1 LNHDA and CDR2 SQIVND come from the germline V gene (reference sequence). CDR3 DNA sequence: TGTGCCAGTAGTATTAGTTCTTCGGGAAATGAAAAACTGTTTTTT. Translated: CASSISSSGNEKLFF.

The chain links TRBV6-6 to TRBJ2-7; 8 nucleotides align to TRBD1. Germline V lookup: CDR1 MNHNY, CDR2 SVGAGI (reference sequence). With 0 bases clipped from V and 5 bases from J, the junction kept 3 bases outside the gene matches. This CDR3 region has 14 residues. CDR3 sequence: CASSYSDREDEQYF. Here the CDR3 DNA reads TGTGCCAGCAGTTACTCGGACAGGGAAGACGAGCAGTACTTC.

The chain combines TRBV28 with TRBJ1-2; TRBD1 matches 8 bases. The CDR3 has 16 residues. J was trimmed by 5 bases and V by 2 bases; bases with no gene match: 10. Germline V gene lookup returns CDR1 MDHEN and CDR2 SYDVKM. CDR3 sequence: CASSLGGQGGFYGYTF. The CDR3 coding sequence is TGTGCCAGCAGTTTAGGAGGACAGGGAGGCTTTTATGGCTACACCTTC.